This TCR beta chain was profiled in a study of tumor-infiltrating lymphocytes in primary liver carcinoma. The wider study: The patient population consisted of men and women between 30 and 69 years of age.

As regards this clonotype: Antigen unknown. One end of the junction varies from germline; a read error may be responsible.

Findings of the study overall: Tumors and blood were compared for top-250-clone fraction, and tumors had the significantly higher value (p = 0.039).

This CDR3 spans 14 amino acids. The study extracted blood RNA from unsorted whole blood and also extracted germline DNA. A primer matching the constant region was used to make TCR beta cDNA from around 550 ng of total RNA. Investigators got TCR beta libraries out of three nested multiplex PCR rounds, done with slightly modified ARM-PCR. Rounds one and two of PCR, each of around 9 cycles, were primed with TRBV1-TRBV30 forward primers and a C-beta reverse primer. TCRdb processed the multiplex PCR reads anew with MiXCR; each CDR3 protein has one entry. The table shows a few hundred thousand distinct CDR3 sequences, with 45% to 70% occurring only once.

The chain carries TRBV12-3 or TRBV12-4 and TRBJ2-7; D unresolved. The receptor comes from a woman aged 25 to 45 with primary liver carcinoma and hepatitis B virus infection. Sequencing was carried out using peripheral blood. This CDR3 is CASSFLDRTYKQYF. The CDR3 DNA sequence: TGTGCCAGCAGTTTTCTAGACCGAACCTACAAGCAGTACTTC.